This paragraph reports one T cell receptor beta chain. The sample comes from a study of blood T cell repertoires in COVID-19. About the research overall: Sites across the United States, Italy and Spain contributed samples from acute and convalescent COVID-19. T cells, B-cell-depleted T cells, or PBMCs provided the cDNA or gDNA that served as material.

In the authors' methods: By means of reference gene primer amplification, nucleated cell counts were estimated. The repertoire was sequenced with immunoSEQ multiplex PCR; TCRdb's copy has only in-frame clones and lacks some. That table gives V, J and clone size, and the DNA gave D and trimming. The profile shows roughly 200,000 clones, around nine tenths of them singletons. Trimming stripped 4 bases from V and 2 bases from J, with 9 bases between. Germline loops: CDR1 SQVTM, CDR2 ANQGSEA. The CDR3 is 12 residues long. The sequenced material came from peripheral blood. This TCR was sampled from a man in his sixties with acute or convalescent COVID-19. This chain links TRBV29-1 with TRBJ2-7; possible D gene TRBD1, 6 bases. CDR3 residues: CSVARDTYEQYF. In nucleotides, the CDR3 is TGCAGCGTTGCCAGGGACACCTACGAGCAGTACTTC.